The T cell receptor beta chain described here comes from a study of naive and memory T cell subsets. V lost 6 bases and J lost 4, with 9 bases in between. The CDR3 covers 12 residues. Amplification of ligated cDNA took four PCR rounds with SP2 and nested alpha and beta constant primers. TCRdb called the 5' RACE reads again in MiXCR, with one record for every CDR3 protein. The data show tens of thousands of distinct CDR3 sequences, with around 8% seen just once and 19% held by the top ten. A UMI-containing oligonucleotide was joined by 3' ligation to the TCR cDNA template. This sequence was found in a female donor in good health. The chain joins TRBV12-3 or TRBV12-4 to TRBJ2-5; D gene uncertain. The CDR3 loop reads CASSSIGETQYF. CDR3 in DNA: TGTGCCAGCAGCTCGATCGGAGAGACCCAGTACTTC.